Presented here are 32 T cell receptor beta chains from one specimen sequenced in a study of T cell responses to AZD1222 COVID-19 vaccine (dated by TCRdb to the early 2020s). The time point label for this specimen denotes: baseline before first vaccination. Preparation of the library involved the immunoSEQ multiplex PCR assay. TCRdb re-hosts the immuneACCESS table, in-frame sequences only. Its copies lack some clones; in the studies checked, an unresolved V gene accounts for under half of them, and the cause for the rest is not known. The sample table holds roughly 30,000 clones, of which around 86% were seen once. In total, the top ten clones hold 1.3% of the sample. Here the sequenced sample was peripheral blood, taken on day 0 of AZD1222 vaccination. These receptors were collected from an adult in good health.

This chain uses TRBV7-3 with TRBJ2-1, with 7 bases aligning to TRBD1. The CDR3 spans 15 residues. Germline assignment: CDR1 SGHTA and CDR2 FQGTGA. V gave up 2 bases and J gave up 2 bases; unmatched junction bases: 3. The CDR3 loop reads CASSLGQAPYNEQFF. The CDR3 coding sequence is TGTGCCAGCAGCTTAGGACAGGCGCCCTACAATGAGCAGTTCTTC.

The chain links TRBV5-1 to TRBJ1-1, with TRBD1 identical over 9 bases. V shed 4 bases and J 3 bases; nucleotides not matched to a gene: 19. In germline, CDR1 is SGHRS, CDR2 YFSETQ. This CDR3 comprises 19 residues. As DNA, the CDR3 is TGCGCCAGCAGCGACCGTGGAGGGACAGGGCTGGGTCGCGACACTGAAGCTTTCTTT. Protein sequence: CASSDRGGTGLGRDTEAFF.

V and J are TRBV28 and TRBJ1-6; unclear D gene. Germline V gene data show CDR1 as MDHEN and CDR2 as SYDVKM. The CDR3 extends over 13 amino acids. V was trimmed by 9 bases and J by 7 bases, leaving 13 bases between them. Here the CDR3 DNA reads TGTGCCAGTTTGAGGGAGGGAAATTCACCCCTCCACTTT. Encoded protein: CASLREGNSPLHF.

The V call is TRBV6-5, the J call TRBJ2-7; unclear D gene. The CDR3 runs to 14 residues. Germline assignment: CDR1 MNHEY and CDR2 SVGAGI. V was clipped by 5 bases and J by 6 bases, with 17 bases between them. The DNA for the CDR3 is TGTGCCAGCAGTCCGGTCTTCCTGGTGGGCGAGCAGTACTTC. This gives the protein CASSPVFLVGEQYF.

This clone was detected once. V gene TRBV6-5 combines with J gene TRBJ2-1; 8 nucleotides align to TRBD2. CDR3 size: 15 residues. Trimming cost V 6 bases and J 1 base; bases outside gene matches: 5. Germline V gene data show CDR1 as MNHEY and CDR2 as SVGAGI. The CDR3 protein is CASSAIAGSYNEQFF. CDR3 DNA sequence: TGTGCCAGCAGCGCTATAGCGGGATCCTACAATGAGCAGTTCTTC.

The rearrangement links TRBV5-1 to TRBJ1-1, with 8 bases matching TRBD1. Looked up from germline, CDR1 is SGHRS and CDR2 is YFSETQ. V shed 4 bases, J shed 1 base, and the junction held 3 bases outside the gene matches. The CDR3 is 14 amino acids. The CDR3 spells CASSTGQANTEAFF. CDR3 DNA sequence: TGCGCCAGCAGCACGGGACAGGCGAACACTGAAGCTTTCTTT.

The chain carries TRBV2 and TRBJ1-1, with D uncertain. V lost 6 bases to trimming and J lost 1 base, with 12 bases between them. The CDR3 loop spans 14 amino acids. CDR1 is SNHLY and CDR2 is FYNNEI in the germline V gene. Written as DNA, the CDR3 is TGTGCCAGCAGAGAGACATCTTCGAACACTGAAGCTTTCTTT. This codes for CASRETSSNTEAFF.

The chain carries TRBV3-1 (or the pseudogene TRBV3-2) and TRBJ2-7, with D unresolved. The CDR3 contains 14 residues. V lost 6 bases and J lost 2, with 14 bases in between. Germline lookup yields CDR1 LGHDT and CDR2 YNNKEL (reference sequence). The CDR3 sequence is CASSSDSRTYEQYF. The CDR3 region has the DNA TGTGCCAGCAGTTCCGACTCCCGTACCTACGAGCAGTACTTC.

The chain carries TRBV5-1 and TRBJ2-7; the D gene is possibly TRBD2 (5 bases). This CDR3 is 14 amino acids long. V shed 8 bases and J shed 6 bases, with 21 bases lying between them. Germline CDR1 SGHRS, CDR2 YFSETQ. The CDR3 loop reads CASSELRQVREQYF. Written as DNA, the CDR3 is TGCGCCAGTAGCGAGCTGCGGCAGGTACGCGAGCAGTACTTC.

The chain carries TRBV19 and TRBJ2-7; TRBD2 matches 9 bases. The CDR3 runs 14 residues. The germline V gene encodes CDR1 LNHDA and CDR2 SQIVND (reference sequence). The V segment lost 6 bases and the J segment 2 bases; nucleotides outside the gene matches: 5. The CDR3 coding sequence is TGTGCCAGTAGAAGACTAGCGGAGCCCTACGAGCAGTACTTC. Amino acids: CASRRLAEPYEQYF.

V gene TRBV4-1 combines with J gene TRBJ2-7; D is unresolved. CDR1 is MGHRA and CDR2 is YSYEKL in the germline V gene. With 0 bases removed from V and 1 base from J, the gap between germline ends came to 4 bases. The CDR3 runs 13 residues. The CDR3 coding sequence is TGCGCCAGCAGCCAAGACGCGTCCTACGAGCAGTACTTC. Residues: CASSQDASYEQYF.

The rearrangement uses TRBV7-8 and TRBJ2-1; 10 nucleotides match TRBD1. CDR1 SGHVS and CDR2 FQNEAQ come from the germline V gene. The CDR3 spans 14 residues. The V gene end was trimmed by 7 bases and the J gene end by 5 bases; junction bases not matched to a gene: 5. The CDR3 spells CASKRDRGNNEQFF. For the CDR3, the DNA is TGTGCCAGCAAACGGGACAGGGGAAACAATGAGCAGTTCTTC. The whole variable domain, remainder taken from reference TRBV7-8 and TRBJ2-1, is GAGVSQSPRYKVAKRGQDVALRCDPISGHVSLFWYQQALGQGPEFLTYFQNEAQLDKSGLPSDRFFAERPEGSVSTLKIQRTQQEDSAVYLCASKRDRGNNEQFFGPGTRLTVL.

V gene TRBV6-5 combines with J gene TRBJ1-1; D uncertain. The CDR3 covers 14 residues. The germline CDR1 and CDR2 sequences are MNHEY and SVGAGI. Trimming pared 5 bases from V and 0 bases from J, leaving 10 bases between. CDR3 bases: TGTGCCAGCAGTCCCCCAGGATTGAACACTGAAGCTTTCTTT. Residues: CASSPPGLNTEAFF.

The CDR3 sequence: CASSLPSGYGTEAFF. DNA for the CDR3: TGTGCCAGCAGCTTACCCTCGGGCTACGGCACTGAAGCTTTCTTT. The chain recombines TRBV5-6 with TRBJ1-1; no clear D. V lost 2 bases and J lost 4, with 15 bases in between. Germline lookup yields CDR1 SGHDT and CDR2 YYEEEE. The CDR3 covers 15 residues.

This clone was observed once. This chain links TRBV20-1 with TRBJ2-3; 7 positions agree with TRBD2. There are 16 residues in the CDR3. Trimming took 3 bases from V and 0 from J; bases not matched to a gene: 9. Germline loops: CDR1 DFQATT, CDR2 SNEGSKA (reference sequence). The CDR3 DNA reads TGCAGTGCTAGTCCGGCTAGCGGTAAAAGCACAGATACGCAGTATTTT. Protein sequence: CSASPASGKSTDTQYF.

In its sample, this clone is medium-sized (0.01 to 0.1%). The gene calls are TRBV4-1 and TRBJ2-1, with D unresolved. V was shortened by 1 base and J by 3 bases, with 10 bases between the two germline ends. The CDR3 runs 15 residues. CDR1 and CDR2 from the germline V gene are MGHRA and YSYEKL. CDR3 bases: TGCGCCAGCAGCCAAGGGGTGGGGATCTACAATGAGCAGTTCTTC. Translating it yields CASSQGVGIYNEQFF.

The genes are TRBV28 and TRBJ1-5; no reliable D call. The germline gives CDR1 MDHEN, CDR2 SYDVKM. This CDR3 has 17 residues. V lost 4 bases to trimming and J lost 3 bases, with 19 bases between them. The CDR3 reads CASSSTGESGDNQPQHF. CDR3 sequence (DNA): TGTGCCAGCAGTTCTACTGGGGAATCAGGTGACAATCAGCCCCAGCATTTT. Full variable domain (rest looked up from reference TRBV28 and TRBJ1-5): DVKVTQSSRYLVKRTGEKVFLECVQDMDHENMFWYRQDPGLGLRLIYFSYDVKMKEKGDIPEGYSVSREKKERFSLILESASTNQTSMYLCASSSTGESGDNQPQHFGDGTRLSIL.

This chain links TRBV6-5 with TRBJ2-7, with D perhaps being TRBD1 or TRBD2 (5 bases each). The CDR3 is made up of 15 amino acids. The V end was cut by 2 bases, the J end by 1 base, with 12 bases between. Germline CDR1 and CDR2: MNHEY and SVGAGI. Here the CDR3 reads CASSYVEGRSYEQYF. DNA for the CDR3: TGTGCCAGCAGTTACGTTGAGGGGAGATCCTACGAGCAGTACTTC.

The CDR3 here is CASSPSSPSGQPQHF. In DNA, the CDR3 is TGTGCCAGCTCACCATCCTCCCCCTCGGGGCAGCCCCAGCATTTT. The rearrangement joins TRBV18 to TRBJ1-5; D remains ambiguous. The CDR3 is 15 amino acids. Per the germline V gene, CDR1 is KGHSH and CDR2 is LQKENI. V lost 2 bases and J lost 7, with 15 bases in between.

This chain connects TRBV3-1 (or the pseudogene TRBV3-2) to TRBJ2-5; D is perhaps TRBD2 (5 bases). This CDR3 has 16 residues. The germline gives CDR1 LGHDT, CDR2 YNNKEL (reference sequence). The ends were cut back, 5 bases at V and 3 bases at J, with 19 bases in the middle. The chain's CDR3 is CASSSPSSGPEETQYF. CDR3 nucleotides: TGTGCCAGCAGCTCCCCCTCAAGCGGTCCCGAAGAGACCCAGTACTTC.

The V and J genes are TRBV7-9 and TRBJ1-2; 7 bases line up with TRBD1. V lost 3 bases, J lost 3 bases, and 4 bases stayed unmatched. The CDR3 has 14 residues. Per the germline V gene, CDR1 is SEHNR and CDR2 is FQNEAQ (reference sequence). DNA for the CDR3: TGTGCCAGCAGCTTGACAGGGTGGGACTATGGCTACACCTTC. Its protein product is CASSLTGWDYGYTF.

The chain uses TRBV19 and TRBJ2-3; 8 positions agree with TRBD2. This CDR3 comprises 16 residues. The trim removed 8 bases at V and 4 bases at J, leaving 14 bases unmatched. The germline gives CDR1 LNHDA, CDR2 SQIVND (reference sequence). This chain's CDR3 is CASRRIVGLGADTQYF. The CDR3 DNA reads TGTGCCAGTCGGCGGATAGTGGGACTAGGAGCAGATACGCAGTATTTT.

The CDR3 loop is CASSHRQGGTEAFF. The DNA of the CDR3 is TGTGCCAGCAGCCACCGACAGGGAGGCACTGAAGCTTTCTTT. The rearrangement links TRBV6-5 to TRBJ1-1; 7 bases match TRBD1. The germline gives CDR1 MNHEY, CDR2 SVGAGI. CDR3 length equals 14 residues. Unmatched junction bases numbered 8, after V lost 6 bases and J lost 4 bases.

The V gene is TRBV30, the J gene TRBJ1-5; the D gene is possibly TRBD1 (6 bases). Between the trimmed V and J ends, which lost 3 bases and 2 bases, there was a span of 11 bases. Germline V lookup: CDR1 GTSNPN, CDR2 SVGIG (reference sequence). The CDR3 totals 14 residues. CDR3 in amino acids: CAWSNRVGNQPQHF. The CDR3 nucleotides read TGTGCCTGGAGCAACAGGGTGGGCAATCAGCCCCAGCATTTT. The complete variable domain, with remaining parts taken from reference TRBV30 and TRBJ1-5, reads SQTIHQWPATLVQPVGSPLSLECTVEGTSNPNLYWYRQAAGRGLQLLFYSVGIGQISSEVPQNLSASRPQDRQFILSSKKLLLSDSGFYLCAWSNRVGNQPQHFGDGTRLSIL.

V and J are TRBV21-1 and TRBJ1-2; the D call in the table, TRBD1, was not verified against the DNA. TRBV21-1 is listed as a pseudogene. The CDR3 is made up of 16 amino acids. This chain's CDR3 is CASSHTTFPEIYGYTF. The CDR3 DNA follows: TGTGCCAGCAGCCACACCACCTTCCCAGAAATCTATGGCTACACCTTC.

The V and J genes are TRBV5-5 and TRBJ1-3; D is undetermined. The germline V gene encodes CDR1 SGHKS and CDR2 YYEKEE (reference sequence). Trimming shortened V by 3 bases and J by 2 bases, and 9 bases separated the two germline ends. The CDR3 sequence is 14 residues long. Here the CDR3 DNA reads TGTGCCAGCAGCTGGGGTGGGACTGGAAACACCATATATTTT. Protein sequence: CASSWGGTGNTIYF.

This rearrangement joins TRBV5-1 to TRBJ2-1, with D perhaps TRBD2 (6 bases). The CDR3 spans 15 residues. V dropped 7 bases and J dropped 0 bases, with 14 bases sitting between them. CDR1 and CDR2 (germline): SGHRS, YFSETQ. The CDR3 DNA follows: TGCGCCAGCGGATTCGGGAGAACCTCCTACAATGAGCAGTTCTTC. Translation gives CASGFGRTSYNEQFF.

The chain recombines TRBV7-2 with TRBJ2-7; D is possibly TRBD1 (6 bases). This CDR3 is built from 15 residues. Looked up from germline, CDR1 is SGHTA and CDR2 is FQGNSA. The V end lost 1 base, the J end lost 0 bases, and 10 bases lay between the germline ends. The CDR3 nucleotides are TGTGCCAGCAGCTTAGTGGGGGCTCGCTCCTACGAGCAGTACTTC. Translation gives CASSLVGARSYEQYF.

This sequence joins TRBV6-5 and TRBJ1-1, with 8 positions matching TRBD1. Losses at the gene ends were 6 bases for V and 6 bases for J; bases not matched to a gene: 9. CDR3 length: 14 amino acids. Germline V gene data show CDR1 as MNHEY and CDR2 as SVGAGI. The CDR3 DNA is TGTGCCAGCAGCTCCCAGGGGGCTGGTTCTGAAGCTTTCTTT. Its translation: CASSSQGAGSEAFF.

The chain couples TRBV18 to TRBJ2-6; TRBD2 matches at 13 bases. There are 17 residues in the CDR3. Germline V lookup: CDR1 KGHSH, CDR2 LQKENI. The ends lost 5 bases at V and 1 base at J; junction bases unmatched: 2. The CDR3 loop reads CASSAGLAGSGANVLTF. For the CDR3, the DNA is TGTGCCAGCTCAGCGGGACTAGCGGGGTCTGGGGCCAACGTCCTGACTTTC.

This clone appeared a single time. The rearrangement joins TRBV5-1 to TRBJ2-1; TRBD2 agrees at 10 bases. Germline V CDR1 and CDR2: SGHRS, YFSETQ. J gave up 12 bases and V 5 bases, and 14 bases lay outside the gene matches. The CDR3 spans 15 residues. The CDR3: CASRPGLAAASGQFF. The CDR3 DNA follows: TGCGCCAGCAGACCAGGACTAGCGGCCGCTTCGGGGCAGTTCTTC. The entire variable domain, with the rest obtained from reference TRBV5-1 and TRBJ2-1, is as follows: KAGVTQTPRYLIKTRGQQVTLSCSPISGHRSVSWYQQTPGQGLQFLFEYFSETQRNKGNFPGRFSGRQFSNSRSEMNVSTLELGDSALYLCASRPGLAAASGQFFGPGTRLTVL.

The chain recombines TRBV15 with TRBJ2-7; D may be TRBD1 (6 bases). This CDR3 has 13 amino acids. The germline gives CDR1 LNHNV, CDR2 YYDKDF (reference sequence). V lost 1 base and J 6 bases, leaving 10 bases between the germline ends. The CDR3: CATSRVQGREQYF. The CDR3 DNA is TGTGCCACCAGCAGAGTACAGGGACGCGAGCAGTACTTC.